The 28 T cell receptor beta chains below all came from one sample that was sequenced in a study of blood T cell repertoires in COVID-19. Using immunoSEQ multiplex PCR, the repertoire was profiled, and TCRdb retains in-frame clones only, with some absent. The sample contains 98,000 or so clones, about nine tenths of which appear only once. Sample: peripheral blood. These receptors originate from a man aged 60 to 75 with COVID-19, enrolled during active disease.

This chain connects TRBV6-5 to TRBJ1-1; a weak D match, TRBD1 (5 bases). Trimming took off 7 bases at V and 3 bases at J, with 15 bases between the two ends. The CDR3 consists of 14 residues. Germline CDR1 is MNHEY and CDR2 is SVGAGI. The CDR3 nucleotides are TGTGCCAGCAAGGGAGGGGCAGATTACACTGAAGCTTTCTTT. Encoded protein: CASKGGADYTEAFF.

The V call is TRBV11-2, the J call TRBJ2-2; possible D gene TRBD1, 6 bases. There are 14 residues in the CDR3. V shed 5 bases and J shed 4 bases, with 11 bases lying between them. The V gene's germline CDR1 is SGHAT and CDR2 FQNNGV. CDR3: CASSVNRVTGELFF. DNA for the CDR3: TGTGCCAGCAGCGTCAACAGGGTCACCGGGGAGCTGTTTTTT.

The rearrangement uses TRBV2 and TRBJ1-3, with D unclear. The CDR3 has 15 residues. The germline V gene encodes CDR1 SNHLY and CDR2 FYNNEI. Deletions cut 4 bases from V and 2 bases from J, with 12 bases between. The CDR3 sequence is CASSADHGTGNTIYF. The CDR3 DNA follows: TGTGCCAGCAGTGCGGACCACGGGACTGGAAACACCATATATTTT. The full variable domain, rest sourced from reference TRBV2 and TRBJ1-3, is EPEVTQTPSHQVTQMGQEVILRCVPISNHLYFYWYRQILGQKVEFLVSFYNNEISEKSEIFDDQFSVERPDGSNFTLKIRSTKLEDSAMYFCASSADHGTGNTIYFGEGSWLTVV.

This clone was observed once. CDR3 loop: CASSQEASSYNEQFF. CDR3 sequence (DNA): TGTGCCAGCAGCCAAGAAGCATCCTCCTACAATGAGCAGTTCTTC. The genes are TRBV3-1 (or the pseudogene TRBV3-2) and TRBJ2-1; D unclear. The CDR3 extends over 15 amino acids. Germline CDR1 reads LGHDT; CDR2 reads YNNKEL (reference sequence). The V gene lost 0 bases and the J gene lost 0 bases, with 6 bases spanning the gap.

The V and J genes are TRBV11-3 and TRBJ2-1; the D gene is possibly TRBD2 (6 bases). The germline V gene has CDR1 SGHNT and CDR2 YENEEA. This CDR3 contains 17 residues. V lost 0 bases and J lost 6, with 18 bases in between. CDR3 coding DNA: TGTGCCAGCAGCTTAGATCCCGCGGGGAGAGGGGTCAATGAGCAGTTCTTC. It translates to CASSLDPAGRGVNEQFF.

The gene calls are TRBV28 and TRBJ2-5; D is unclear. The germline V gene encodes CDR1 MDHEN and CDR2 SYDVKM. Trimming removed 8 bases at V and 1 base at J, with 11 bases between. This CDR3 is built from 13 residues. The CDR3 bases are TGTGCCAGCGCCCGTATAGCCCAAGAGACCCAGTACTTC. It is translated as CASARIAQETQYF.

V and J are TRBV27 and TRBJ1-4; 9 bases match TRBD1. Germline trimming cut 0 bases from V and 5 bases from J; bases unmatched to any gene: 7. CDR1 is MNHEY and CDR2 is SMNVEV in the germline V gene (reference sequence). The CDR3 runs to 17 residues. The CDR3 DNA reads as TGTGCCAGCAGTTTATCGTCCTGGACAGGGGAGAATGAAAAACTGTTTTTT. As protein: CASSLSSWTGENEKLFF.

This chain joins TRBV30 and TRBJ2-7, with 8 bases that match TRBD1. Germline V gene data show CDR1 as GTSNPN and CDR2 as SVGIG (reference sequence). CDR3 length equals 16 residues. The V and J ends lost 0 bases and 2 bases, in that order; junction bases with no gene match: 9. CDR3: CAWSVGLTGEPYEQYF. The CDR3 region has the DNA TGTGCCTGGAGTGTAGGGTTGACAGGGGAACCCTACGAGCAGTACTTC.

The chain links TRBV2 to TRBJ1-4; D gene ambiguous. The CDR3 totals 15 residues. Germline V gene sequence: CDR1 SNHLY, CDR2 FYNNEI. The V end was cut by 7 bases, the J end by 3 bases, with 15 bases between. The CDR3 loop is CASISGRGPNEKLFF. CDR3 nucleotide sequence: TGTGCCAGCATTTCCGGGCGCGGGCCTAATGAAAAACTGTTTTTT.

V gene TRBV5-6 combines with J gene TRBJ1-1, with D perhaps matching TRBD1 (6 bases). The CDR3 contains 14 residues. V was pared by 4 bases and J by 8 bases, with 18 bases between. The germline V gene encodes CDR1 SGHDT and CDR2 YYEEEE. The DNA for the CDR3 is TGTGCCAGCAGCCCAACGGGGTTACAGGGAGAAGCTTTCTTT. Translation: CASSPTGLQGEAFF. The entire variable domain, with the rest obtained from reference TRBV5-6 and TRBJ1-1, is as follows: DAGVTQSPTHLIKTRGQQVTLRCSPKSGHDTVSWYQQALGQGPQFIFQYYEEEERQRGNFPDRFSGHQFPNYSSELNVNALLLGDSALYLCASSPTGLQGEAFFGQGTRLTVV.

CDR3 in DNA: TGTGCCAGCAGTTCTCTTGGAGGGCGGTACACCTACGAGCAGTACTTC. Protein: CASSSLGGRYTYEQYF. The gene calls are TRBV6-2 or TRBV6-3 and TRBJ2-7, with a possible D match to TRBD2 (6 bases). Trimming took off 4 bases at V and 2 bases at J, with 18 bases between the two ends. CDR1 is MNHEY and CDR2 is SVGEGT in the germline V gene. The CDR3 covers 16 residues.

This rearrangement joins TRBV5-5 to TRBJ2-7, with TRBD2 as a possible D gene (7 bases). The CDR3 has 14 residues. CDR1 and CDR2 from the germline V gene are SGHKS and YYEKEE (reference sequence). V gave up 0 bases and J gave up 7 bases, with 14 bases separating them. The CDR3 region has the DNA TGTGCCAGCAGCTTGGTCGGGGGGCAGGGTGAGCAGTACTTC. It specifies CASSLVGGQGEQYF.

The chain carries TRBV27 and TRBJ2-3; 9 bases line up with TRBD1. Germline trimming cut 1 base from V and 2 bases from J; bases unmatched to any gene: 7. The CDR3 has 17 amino acids. The germline gives CDR1 MNHEY, CDR2 SMNVEV (reference sequence). Here the CDR3 DNA reads TGTGCCAGCAGTTTATACGGAGGGGACAGGGACACAGATACGCAGTATTTT. As protein: CASSLYGGDRDTDTQYF.

This clone was observed a handful of times. The genes are TRBV19 and TRBJ2-3, with TRBD2 matching over 11 bases. Germline V CDR1 and CDR2: LNHDA, SQIVND (reference sequence). V lost 5 bases and J lost 2; bases outside the gene matches: 6. This CDR3 spans 16 amino acids. The CDR3 here is CASSLGTSGPTDTQYF. Written as DNA, the CDR3 is TGTGCCAGTAGTCTAGGGACTAGCGGCCCCACAGATACGCAGTATTTT. Full variable domain (outside the CDR3, taken from reference TRBV19 and TRBJ2-3): DGGITQSPKYLFRKEGQNVTLSCEQNLNHDAMYWYRQDPGQGLRLIYYSQIVNDFQKGDIAEGYSVSREKKESFPLTVTSAQKNPTAFYLCASSLGTSGPTDTQYFGPGTRLTVL.

The CDR3 nucleotides are TGTGCCAGCAGTCCCCGGGGGAGAAGGGGCTACACCTTC. Amino acids: CASSPRGRRGYTF. The rearrangement links TRBV28 to TRBJ1-2; a weak D match, TRBD1 (5 bases). Germline values: CDR1 MDHEN, CDR2 SYDVKM. V was shortened by 5 bases and J by 8 bases, with 15 bases between the two germline ends. The CDR3 consists of 13 residues.

The chain joins TRBV9 to TRBJ2-7; possibly TRBD1 for D (7 bases). The CDR3 runs to 14 residues. Looked up from germline, CDR1 is SGDLS and CDR2 is YYNGEE. The germline V and J ends were trimmed by 3 bases and 2 bases, with 12 bases remaining between them. The CDR3 nucleotides read TGTGCCAGCAGCGCGGCGGGACAGACCTACGAGCAGTACTTC. Its translation: CASSAAGQTYEQYF.

The rearrangement links TRBV1 to TRBJ1-5; the table's D gene call, TRBD1, was not cross checked with the DNA. TRBV1 is classified as a pseudogene. This CDR3 comprises 17 residues. CDR3 sequence reads: CTSSPSLTGDSNQPQHF. The CDR3 DNA reads as TGCACCAGCAGCCCAAGCCTAACAGGGGATAGCAATCAGCCCCAGCATTTT.

This sequence joins TRBV5-4 and TRBJ2-7; TRBD2 matches 7 bases. CDR3 length: 15 residues. Germline CDR1 reads SGHNT; CDR2 reads YYREEE (reference sequence). J gave up 0 bases and V 6 bases, and 9 bases lay outside the gene matches. The CDR3 loop reads CASTIYREDSYEQYF. As DNA, the CDR3 is TGTGCCAGCACGATATACCGGGAGGACTCCTACGAGCAGTACTTC.

This clone was seen a single time. The V call is TRBV28, the J call TRBJ1-1; possibly TRBD1 for D (5 bases). V was pared by 2 bases and J by 3 bases, with 10 bases between. CDR3 length equals 14 residues. Germline V gene lookup returns CDR1 MDHEN and CDR2 SYDVKM. Here the CDR3 reads CASSLGGEDTEAFF. For the CDR3, the DNA is TGTGCCAGCAGTTTAGGAGGGGAGGACACTGAAGCTTTCTTT.

This chain joins TRBV9 and TRBJ2-4, with 9 bases that match TRBD2. This CDR3 has 19 residues. Germline V gene lookup returns CDR1 SGDLS and CDR2 YYNGEE. V was pared by 3 bases and J by 0 bases, with 13 bases of the junction left unmatched. CDR3 in amino acids: CASSDSRTSEVGAKNIQYF. CDR3 bases: TGTGCCAGCAGCGACTCCCGGACTAGCGAGGTGGGAGCCAAAAACATTCAGTACTTC.

This clone has just one count. The chain combines TRBV4-3 with TRBJ1-3; D not certain. From germline, CDR1 is LGHNA and CDR2 YSLEER. The V gene lost 1 base and the J gene lost 7 bases, with 11 bases spanning the gap. This CDR3 is 14 amino acids long. CDR3 loop: CASSQVGFGNTIYF. In DNA, the CDR3 is TGCGCCAGCAGCCAAGTCGGTTTCGGGAACACCATATATTTT.

This chain connects TRBV24-1 to TRBJ1-2; possible D gene TRBD1, 6 bases. Per the germline V gene, CDR1 is KGHDR and CDR2 is SFDVKD. The CDR3 runs 15 residues. The ends were cut back, 4 bases at V and 4 bases at J, with 15 bases in the middle. CDR3 residues: CATSDPGGGSYGYTF. The CDR3 bases are TGTGCCACCAGTGACCCTGGGGGGGGCAGCTATGGCTACACCTTC.

The chain carries TRBV11-1 and TRBJ1-2, with 10 positions matching TRBD1. The junction had 3 bases not matched to a gene; V was cut back by 1 base and J by 7 bases. This CDR3 comprises 14 residues. Germline V gives CDR1 SGHAT, CDR2 FQDESV (reference sequence). CDR3 sequence reads: CASSLGDRGSGYTF. For the CDR3, the DNA is TGTGCCAGCAGCTTAGGGGACAGGGGAAGTGGCTACACCTTC.

This chain joins TRBV7-2 and TRBJ2-5; 7 bases map to TRBD1. The germline gives CDR1 SGHTA, CDR2 FQGNSA. The ends lost 5 bases at V and 5 bases at J; junction bases unmatched: 5. This CDR3 has 13 amino acids. The CDR3: CASSVGRGETQYF. The CDR3 DNA reads as TGTGCCAGCAGCGTCGGCAGGGGGGAGACCCAGTACTTC.

The chain uses TRBV4-1 and TRBJ1-5; 7 bases are a match to TRBD1. Germline values: CDR1 MGHRA, CDR2 YSYEKL. Losses at the gene ends were 0 bases for V and 3 bases for J; bases not matched to a gene: 8. The CDR3 consists of 17 residues. The DNA for the CDR3 is TGCGCCAGCAGCCAAGATTCCCGGGACAGCTACAATCAGCCCCAGCATTTT. This encodes CASSQDSRDSYNQPQHF.

As concerns this clone: This sample also contains other DNA sequences that code for the same CDR3. The chain has TRBV6-5 and TRBJ1-3, with D maybe TRBD1 (5 bases). Germline V gene lookup returns CDR1 MNHEY and CDR2 SVGAGI. The CDR3 is made up of 15 amino acids. Trimming shortened V by 6 bases and J by 0 bases, and 12 bases separated the two germline ends. The CDR3 coding sequence is TGTGCCAGCAGCCCCCGGACAAGCTCTGGAAACACCATATATTTT. It encodes CASSPRTSSGNTIYF.

The chain couples TRBV6-5 to TRBJ2-2; TRBD2 might be the D (6 bases). V was shortened by 2 bases and J by 4 bases, with 11 bases between the two germline ends. This CDR3 is 15 amino acids long. The germline V gene encodes CDR1 MNHEY and CDR2 SVGAGI. CDR3 nucleotide sequence: TGTGCCAGCAGTTACATCGCGGGGACCACCGGGGAGCTGTTTTTT. Encoded protein: CASSYIAGTTGELFF.

CDR3 sequence (DNA): TGTGCCAGCAGTTTAAGGTCACTAGGGAGAGGAGAAAAACTGTTTTTT. The encoded protein is CASSLRSLGRGEKLFF. The gene calls are TRBV28 and TRBJ1-4; no clear D gene. With 2 bases removed from V and 8 bases from J, the gap between germline ends came to 18 bases. Looked up from germline, CDR1 is MDHEN and CDR2 is SYDVKM. This CDR3 is 16 amino acids long.